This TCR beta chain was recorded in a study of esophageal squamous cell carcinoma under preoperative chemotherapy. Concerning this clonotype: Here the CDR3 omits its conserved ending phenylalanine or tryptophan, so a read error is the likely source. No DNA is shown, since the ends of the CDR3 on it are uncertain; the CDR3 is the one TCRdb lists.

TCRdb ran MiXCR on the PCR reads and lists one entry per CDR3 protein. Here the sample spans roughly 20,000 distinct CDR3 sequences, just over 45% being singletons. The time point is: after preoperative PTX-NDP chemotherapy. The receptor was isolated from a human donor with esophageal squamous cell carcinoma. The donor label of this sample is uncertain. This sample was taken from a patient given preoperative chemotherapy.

CDR3 sequence: CASSLGSDRGGETWYL. The chain joins TRBV7-6 to TRBJ2-5; the table's D call, TRBD1, has no DNA check behind it. Per germline, CDR1 SGHVS and CDR2 FNYEAQ. The CDR3 contains 16 residues when both ends are counted.